This T cell receptor beta chain was sequenced for a study of shared clonotypes between healthy human individuals. Looking at the study overall: Three CD4 naive, three CD4 memory, two CD8 naive and one CD8 memory plate were used per donor. General study points: Blood was the only sampled material, and tissue repertoires likely differ. Four donors held roughly 5% of naive CD4 clonotypes in common.

V was trimmed by 2 bases and J by 2 bases, leaving 12 bases between them. Germline V CDR1 and CDR2: MNHEY, SMNVEV (reference sequence). The CDR3 has 15 residues. The authors divided CD4+ cells into CD45RA+ naive and CD45RA-negative memory subsets. Points on this clone: No antigen is known for it.

TCRdb keeps only in-frame clones here, not all; method: immunoSEQ multiplex PCR. Among 2 million to 2.5 million clones listed, 85% to 95% were seen once. Sequenced material: naive CD4+ T cells sorted from blood. Sample subset: CD45RA+ positively selected. The rearrangement joins TRBV27 to TRBJ1-1, with D possibly TRBD1 on 6 matching bases. This receptor was obtained from a young man in good health. CDR3 region: CASSLIIGGNTEAFF. CDR3 DNA: TGTGCCAGCAGTTTAATTATAGGGGGTAACACTGAAGCTTTCTTT.